These 13 T cell receptor beta chains share one sample of origin, sequenced in a study of shared clonotypes between healthy human individuals. Generated by immunoSEQ multiplex PCR, the TCRdb table keeps only in-frame clones and is missing some. The sample holds about 1.5 million clones; roughly 96% are singletons and the top ten take 1.2%. Sequencing input: naive CD4+ T cells sorted from blood. Subset meaning: CD45RA+ positively selected. Source of these receptors: a young man in good health.

This chain links TRBV29-1 with TRBJ1-1; D might be TRBD1 (5 bases). This CDR3 has 14 residues. V dropped 4 bases and J dropped 8 bases, with 20 bases sitting between them. CDR1 is SQVTM and CDR2 is ANQGSEA in the germline V gene. The CDR3, as DNA: TGCAGCGTTGTGAGGGGACTAGCCGAGGCGGAAGCTTTCTTT. Protein product: CSVVRGLAEAEAFF.

V usage is TRBV5-1 and J usage is TRBJ2-3; TRBD2 matches 11 bases. The J segment lost 2 bases and the V segment lost 6 bases, leaving 5 bases of the junction unmatched. Germline V gives CDR1 SGHRS, CDR2 YFSETQ. The CDR3 sequence is 15 residues long. CDR3 bases: TGCGCCAGCACCGGGACTAGCGGACTCACAGATACGCAGTATTTT. Its protein product is CASTGTSGLTDTQYF.

The chain employs TRBV7-9 and TRBJ2-1, with 11 bases matching TRBD2. The CDR3 is made up of 18 amino acids. The V and J ends lost 1 base and 7 bases, in that order; junction bases with no gene match: 12. CDR1 and CDR2 from the germline V gene are SEHNR and FQNEAQ (reference sequence). The CDR3 sequence is CASSLELGLAGGRNEQFF. The CDR3 DNA reads TGTGCCAGCAGCTTAGAATTGGGGTTAGCGGGAGGGCGAAATGAGCAGTTCTTC.

The chain recombines TRBV18 with TRBJ1-2; the D gene is possibly TRBD1 (5 bases). This CDR3 is built from 14 residues. Germline loops: CDR1 KGHSH, CDR2 LQKENI. Trimming stripped 0 bases from V and 6 bases from J, with 11 bases between. The chain's CDR3 is CASSPPVQGDGYTF. DNA for the CDR3: TGTGCCAGCTCACCACCGGTTCAAGGGGATGGCTACACCTTC.

This chain joins TRBV10-3 and TRBJ1-1; D is undetermined. Germline V lookup: CDR1 ENHRY, CDR2 SYGVKD. With 0 bases removed from V and 0 bases from J, the gap between germline ends came to 11 bases. This CDR3 is 16 amino acids long. The CDR3 loop reads CAISESLGRLNTEAFF. The CDR3 nucleotides are TGTGCCATCAGTGAGTCTCTCGGCAGACTGAACACTGAAGCTTTCTTT.

Details on this clone: The same CDR3 is also encoded by other DNA sequences in this sample. This chain joins TRBV5-4 and TRBJ2-1, with a tentative D call TRBD2 (5 bases). V was clipped by 2 bases and J by 6 bases, with 9 bases between them. The germline V gene encodes CDR1 SGHNT and CDR2 YYREEE (reference sequence). The CDR3 runs to 13 residues. CDR3 amino acids: CASSLKRLNEQFF. The CDR3 DNA sequence: TGTGCCAGCAGCTTAAAGCGGCTCAATGAGCAGTTCTTC.

The chain carries TRBV27 and TRBJ2-1, with D possibly being TRBD1 (6 bases). There are 16 residues in the CDR3. CDR1 is MNHEY, CDR2 SMNVEV, per germline (reference sequence). Trimming removed 7 bases from V and 6 bases from J, with 22 bases in between. This chain's CDR3 is CASIRNGQSVGNEQFF. The CDR3 DNA sequence: TGTGCCAGCATAAGAAACGGACAGTCTGTGGGCAATGAGCAGTTCTTC.

This rearrangement joins TRBV25-1 to TRBJ2-7; TRBD1 matches at 9 bases. The CDR3 is 15 amino acids. The V segment lost 6 bases and the J segment 4 bases; nucleotides outside the gene matches: 10. CDR1 MGHDK and CDR2 SYGVNS come from the germline V gene. CDR3 loop: CASSLNGDREYEQYF. CDR3 nucleotides: TGTGCCAGCAGCCTAAATGGGGACAGGGAATACGAGCAGTACTTC.

V and J are TRBV2 and TRBJ1-5, with no clear D. Trimming shortened V by 7 bases and J by 5 bases, and 18 bases separated the two germline ends. This CDR3 region has 15 residues. Per the germline V gene, CDR1 is SNHLY and CDR2 is FYNNEI. CDR3 sequence reads: CASTSGEAGDQPQHF. Here the CDR3 DNA reads TGTGCCAGCACTAGTGGGGAGGCGGGAGATCAGCCCCAGCATTTT.

The CDR3 region is CASTSGKTYNEQFF. In nucleotides, the CDR3 is TGTGCCAGCACCTCCGGCAAGACCTACAATGAGCAGTTCTTC. This chain uses TRBV27 with TRBJ2-1; unclear D gene. Looked up from germline, CDR1 is MNHEY and CDR2 is SMNVEV (reference sequence). The V end lost 7 bases, the J end lost 2 bases, and 12 bases lay between the germline ends. The CDR3 loop spans 14 amino acids.

The chain has TRBV19 and TRBJ1-3; no clear D gene. The CDR3 sequence is 16 residues long. The germline V gene encodes CDR1 LNHDA and CDR2 SQIVND (reference sequence). Trimming left V 3 bases short and J 2 bases short, with 14 bases between. CDR3 protein: CASSIYAGVTGNTIYF. The CDR3 DNA sequence: TGTGCCAGTAGTATCTATGCCGGGGTCACTGGAAACACCATATATTTT.

This sequence joins TRBV5-4 and TRBJ1-1; TRBD1 might be the D (6 bases). Trimming left V 4 bases short and J 0 bases short, with 7 bases between. CDR3 length: 13 amino acids. Germline V gives CDR1 SGHNT, CDR2 YYREEE (reference sequence). CDR3: CASSGGMNTEAFF. As DNA, the CDR3 is TGTGCCAGCAGCGGGGGCATGAACACTGAAGCTTTCTTT.

The chain is built from TRBV7-6 and TRBJ2-7, with D unresolved. The V and J ends lost 1 base and 4 bases respectively, with 8 bases between them. The CDR3 has 13 residues. Germline V CDR1 and CDR2: SGHVS, FNYEAQ. The CDR3 DNA sequence: TGTGCCAGCAGCTTAGAGCCAAGATACGAGCAGTACTTC. Translated: CASSLEPRYEQYF.